Listed below are T cell receptor delta chains from one sample, sequenced in a study of gamma-delta T cells after stem cell transplantation. TCRdb re-processed the RT-PCR reads via CATT. The sample records about 4,500 delta-chain clones, approximately 15% being singletons. The specimen sequenced was gamma-delta T cells. Source of these receptors: a human donor. It is not recorded whose cells these are; they may come from a transplant donor. Both conserved end residues are part of each CDR3. The D gene is left open where the match is weak. Only part of the rows carry a size: once, few, many, or a class if the clone is expanded.

V gene: TRDV1
D gene: TRDD3
J gene: TRDJ3
clone size: few
CDR3 length: 18
CDR3 DNA: TGTGCTCTTGGGGAACGCCTGGGGGATACTTGGGACACCCGACAGATGTTTTTC
CDR3 protein: CALGERLGDTWDTRQMFF

V gene: TRAV29/DV5
D gene: TRDD3
J gene: TRDJ2
clone size: few
CDR3 length: 19
CDR3 DNA: TGTGCAGCAAGCTCCCAGCTAAAAACTGGGGGGATTTGGCTAGCACAACTCTTCTTT
CDR3 protein: CAASSQLKTGGIWLAQLFF

V gene: TRDV2
D gene: TRDD3
J gene: TRDJ2
clone size: few
CDR3 length: 21
CDR3 DNA: TGTGCCTGTGACACCAAAGGGGATACCGCCTGTGTTAGTGCTTTGACCGCACAACTCTTCTTT
CDR3 protein: CACDTKGDTACVSALTAQLFF

V gene: TRAV29/DV5
D gene: TRDD3
J gene: TRDJ1
clone size: few
CDR3 length: 19
CDR3 DNA: TGTGCAGCAAGCGAAGGAGGCGACACTGGGGGACAGTACACCGATAAACTCATCTTT
CDR3 protein: CAASEGGDTGGQYTDKLIF

V gene: TRDV1
D gene: TRDD3
J gene: TRDJ1
clone size: few
CDR3 length: 16
CDR3 DNA: TGTGCTCTTGGGGAACTGGGCGGGGGATACACCGATAAACTCATCTTT
CDR3 protein: CALGELGGGYTDKLIF

V gene: TRDV2
D gene: TRDD3
J gene: TRDJ3
clone size: few
CDR3 length: 18
CDR3 DNA: TGTGCCTGTGACATACTGGGGGGCAGCTCCTGGGACACCCGACAGATGTTTTTC
CDR3 protein: CACDILGGSSWDTRQMFF

V gene: TRDV1
D gene: TRDD3
J gene: TRDJ1
clone size: medium-sized
CDR3 length: 17
CDR3 DNA: TGTGCTCTTGGGGAACCGGTGGGGGATCTTCACACCGATAAACTCATCTTT
CDR3 protein: CALGEPVGDLHTDKLIF

V gene: TRDV1
D gene: TRDD3
J gene: TRDJ1
clone size: few
CDR3 length: 18
CDR3 DNA: TGTGCTCTTGGGGAACGAAGGGGGATCCACTTATACACCGATAAACTCATCTTT
CDR3 protein: CALGERRGIHLYTDKLIF

V gene: TRDV2
D gene: TRDD3
J gene: TRDJ2
clone size: -
CDR3 length: 16
CDR3 DNA: TGTGCCTGTGACCCCCTACTGGGGGATGAGACAGCACAACTCTTCTTC
CDR3 protein: CACDPLLGDETAQLFF

V gene: TRDV2
D gene: TRDD3
J gene: TRDJ1
clone size: large
CDR3 length: 15
CDR3 DNA: TGTGCCTGTGACACACTGGGGGATTTACGAGATAAACTCATCTTT
CDR3 protein: CACDTLGDLRDKLIF

V gene: TRDV1
D gene: TRDD3
J gene: TRDJ1
clone size: -
CDR3 length: 22
CDR3 DNA: TGTGCTCTTGGGGAACGAGGGGGCCCTTCTTTCGTACTGGGGGATTACATCGATAAACTCATCTTT
CDR3 protein: CALGERGGPSFVLGDYIDKLIF

V gene: TRAV29/DV5
D gene: -
J gene: TRDJ1
clone size: -
CDR3 length: 25
CDR3 DNA: TGTGCAGCAACCATATTACTTCCTACAATGGCAGGGCCTACTGGGGGACATCCGCACACCGATAAACTCATCTTT
CDR3 protein: CAATILLPTMAGPTGGHPHTDKLIF

V gene: TRDV1
D gene: TRDD3
J gene: TRDJ1
clone size: -
CDR3 length: 21
CDR3 DNA: TGTGCTCTTGGGGAACTAGTATCAATCCTAGCACTGGGGGATACGGCCGATAAACTCATCTTT
CDR3 protein: CALGELVSILALGDTADKLIF

V gene: TRDV2
D gene: -
J gene: TRDJ3
clone size: medium-sized
CDR3 length: 16
CDR3 DNA: TGTGCCTGTGACCCACCGAGCTCCTGGGACACCCGACAGATGTTTTTC
CDR3 protein: CACDPPSSWDTRQMFF

V gene: TRDV1
D gene: TRDD3
J gene: TRDJ1
clone size: few
CDR3 length: 25
CDR3 DNA: TGTGCTCTTGGGGAACGTAGTCCCGGTCTTACCTGTACTGGGGGATATTGCGGGTACACCGATAAACTCATCTTT
CDR3 protein: CALGERSPGLTCTGGYCGYTDKLIF

V gene: TRDV3
D gene: TRDD3
J gene: TRDJ1
clone size: -
CDR3 length: 16
CDR3 DNA: TGTGCCTTTAAACTCGGGCTACTGGGGGATACCGATAAACTCATCTTT
CDR3 protein: CAFKLGLLGDTDKLIF

V gene: TRDV1
D gene: TRDD3
J gene: TRDJ2
clone size: few
CDR3 length: 24
CDR3 DNA: TGTGCTCTTGGGGAACTAGTATTCCTTCCTACGTACTGGGGGATACGCGGAGAGACAGCACAACTCTTCTTT
CDR3 protein: CALGELVFLPTYWGIRGETAQLFF

V gene: TRDV1
D gene: -
J gene: TRDJ1
clone size: -
CDR3 length: 18
CDR3 DNA: TGTGCTCTTGGGGAACTCGGGACCCCTGTCGGTTACACCGATAAACTCATCTTT
CDR3 protein: CALGELGTPVGYTDKLIF

V gene: TRDV1
D gene: TRDD3
J gene: TRDJ1
clone size: -
CDR3 length: 20
CDR3 DNA: TGTGCTCTTGGGGTGCGTCCTTCCTGCAATACCACAACTGGGGGACCTAAACTCATCTTT
CDR3 protein: CALGVRPSCNTTTGGPKLIF

V gene: TRDV3
D gene: TRDD3
J gene: TRDJ1
clone size: -
CDR3 length: 19
CDR3 DNA: TGTGCCTCCTACTTACGGTACTGGGGGATACGCAGTGAAGTCGATAAACTCATCTTT
CDR3 protein: CASYLRYWGIRSEVDKLIF

V gene: TRDV3
D gene: -
J gene: TRDJ1
clone size: few
CDR3 length: 15
CDR3 DNA: TGTGCCTTTCAGGAGTCCCTACTGAGCGGCGATAAACTCATCTTT
CDR3 protein: CAFQESLLSGDKLIF

V gene: TRDV1
D gene: -
J gene: TRDJ1
clone size: -
CDR3 length: 20
CDR3 DNA: TGTGCTCTTGGGAAAGGGCTGCCTTCCTACGGACTGGGGGACACCGATAAACTCATCTTT
CDR3 protein: CALGKGLPSYGLGDTDKLIF

V gene: TRDV1
D gene: -
J gene: TRDJ1
clone size: -
CDR3 length: 18
CDR3 DNA: TGTGCTCTTGGGGAACCACCCCTAGGTCTTCTGGGTTCGGGTAGACTCATCTTT
CDR3 protein: CALGEPPLGLLGSGRLIF

V gene: TRDV1
D gene: TRDD3
J gene: TRDJ1
clone size: few
CDR3 length: 23
CDR3 DNA: TGTGCTCTTGGGGAATCTCCTACGGGGGACGTACTGGGGGATATCCTGTGGACCGATAAACTCATCTTT
CDR3 protein: CALGESPTGDVLGDILWTDKLIF

V gene: TRDV1
D gene: TRDD3
J gene: TRDJ1
clone size: -
CDR3 length: 21
CDR3 DNA: TGTGCTCTTGGGGCAAAAATGCTGGGGGATGGTGGAGCCCTGTACACCGATAAACTCATCTTT
CDR3 protein: CALGAKMLGDGGALYTDKLIF

V gene: TRDV1
D gene: TRDD3
J gene: TRDJ1
clone size: medium-sized
CDR3 length: 21
CDR3 DNA: TGTGCTCTTGGGGACCGGATACCCTACGACAGTAATTGGGGGATACCCGATAAACTCATCTTT
CDR3 protein: CALGDRIPYDSNWGIPDKLIF